The 10 T cell receptor beta chains given below trace back to one sample, sequenced in a study of metastatic and nonmetastatic thyroid tumors. No patient had received any treatment before thyroid surgery. TCRdb re-clonotyped the PCR reads through MiXCR. The data contain about 19,000 clones, 30% to 35% of them seen just once; the ten biggest clones take up approximately 11%. Input material: tumor tissue. The receptors come from a male donor with papillary thyroid cancer or a benign thyroid nodule (not recorded which). Some clones in this sample may be carry-over from other donors' samples.

This clone was counted ten times or more. The chain couples TRBV2 to TRBJ2-7, with TRBD1 matching 12 bases. Germline V gene sequence: CDR1 SNHLY, CDR2 FYNNEI. This CDR3 comprises 13 residues. Unmatched junction bases numbered 9, after V lost 6 bases and J lost 12 bases. CDR3 amino acids: CASSEQGQGAVYF. In DNA form, the CDR3 reads TGTGCCAGCAGCGAGCAGGGACAGGGGGCGGTGTACTTC.

The chain uses TRBV6-2 or TRBV6-3 and TRBJ2-7; D is ambiguous. V lost 7 bases and J 3 bases, leaving 16 bases between the germline ends. Per germline, CDR1 MNHEY and CDR2 SVGEGT. The CDR3 is made up of 14 amino acids. The CDR3 bases are TGTGCCAGCACCCTAACCACCCCTAGCTACGAGCAGTACTTC. Translation gives CASTLTTPSYEQYF.

This clone was counted at least ten times. The genes are TRBV9 and TRBJ2-7, with 7 bases matching TRBD2. CDR1 is SGDLS, CDR2 YYNGEE, per germline. This CDR3 spans 15 amino acids. With V trimmed by 0 bases and J by 1 base, 4 bases remained unmatched. The CDR3 region has the DNA TGTGCCAGCAGCGTAGGCCTAGCGGCTTCCTACGAGCAGTACTTC. Protein product: CASSVGLAASYEQYF.

On this clone itself: Just one base apart from a much larger clone, this may be a read error. The V call is TRBV5-4, the J call TRBJ2-1; 13 bases align to TRBD2. This CDR3 has 20 residues. Germline trimming cut 0 bases from V and 0 bases from J; bases unmatched to any gene: 9. Germline CDR1 is SGHNT and CDR2 is YYREEE (reference sequence). CDR3 region: CASSLGTSGSQISSYNEQFF. CDR3 in DNA: TGTGCCAGCAGCTTGGGGACTAGCGGGAGTCAGATAAGCTCCTACAATGAGCAGTTCTTC.

This clone was seen at least ten times. This chain uses TRBV20-1 with TRBJ2-4; 9 bases agree with TRBD2. The CDR3 loop spans 18 amino acids. In germline, CDR1 is DFQATT, CDR2 SNEGSKA (reference sequence). With 1 base clipped from V and 2 bases from J, the junction kept 12 bases outside the gene matches. The CDR3 sequence is CSARGASGTEYTKNIQYF. The CDR3 DNA is TGCAGTGCTAGAGGGGCTAGCGGGACAGAGTATACCAAAAACATTCAGTACTTC.

J is TRBJ2-1 and V is TRBV9; maybe TRBD2 (6 bases). Trimming took off 4 bases at V and 0 bases at J, with 11 bases between the two ends. Germline V gene data show CDR1 as SGDLS and CDR2 as YYNGEE. The CDR3 sequence is 15 residues long. DNA for the CDR3: TGTGCCAGCAGCCCTGCGGGGAGCTCCTACAATGAGCAGTTCTTC. This codes for CASSPAGSSYNEQFF.

This clone was recorded at least ten times. V is TRBV6-1 and J is TRBJ1-5; the D is unclear. The ends were cut back, 1 base at V and 0 bases at J, with 7 bases in the middle. The CDR3 has 15 amino acids. Germline lookup yields CDR1 MNHNS and CDR2 SASEGT. The CDR3 spells CASSEEGLSNQPQHF. CDR3 bases: TGTGCCAGCAGTGAAGAGGGCCTTAGCAATCAGCCCCAGCATTTT.

This clone was seen repeatedly, ten times or more. Additional DNA sequences in this sample encode the identical CDR3. V usage is TRBV4-1 and J usage is TRBJ2-4; 8 nucleotides match TRBD1. CDR3 length equals 13 residues. V shed 6 bases, J shed 8 bases, and the junction held 6 bases outside the gene matches. Germline values: CDR1 MGHRA, CDR2 YSYEKL. CDR3 region: CASRSTGGDIQYF. Here the CDR3 DNA reads TGCGCCAGCAGATCAACAGGGGGTGACATTCAGTACTTC.

The rearrangement joins TRBV20-1 to TRBJ2-7, with D uncertain. Trimming removed 0 bases at V and 2 bases at J, with 11 bases between. Germline-derived CDR1 and CDR2 are DFQATT and SNEGSKA (reference sequence). CDR3 length: 14 residues. In nucleotides, the CDR3 is TGCAGTGCTAGAGACAAGAGACTCACCTACGAGCAGTACTTC. Translation: CSARDKRLTYEQYF.

Sample share makes this clone medium-sized. V gene TRBV5-1 combines with J gene TRBJ1-2; D remains unclear. Germline values: CDR1 SGHRS, CDR2 YFSETQ. The CDR3 is 14 residues long. Trimming pared 9 bases from V and 8 bases from J, leaving 23 bases between. CDR3 nucleotide sequence: TGCGCCACTACCCCCGGCGTGGGTTGGCAAGGCTACACCTTC. Translation gives CATTPGVGWQGYTF.